This record looks at one T cell receptor beta chain sequence and its context. This specimen belongs to a study of blood T cell repertoires in COVID-19. Background on the study: In each case, the material was cDNA or gDNA derived from T cells, B-cell-depleted T cells, or PBMCs.

The CDR3 is 19 residues long. V lost 0 bases, J lost 3 bases, and 8 bases stayed unmatched. Germline V lookup: CDR1 PRHDT, CDR2 FYEKMQ (reference sequence). Authors' methods: Scientists estimated how many nucleated cells there were by amplifying reference gene primers. Produced via immunoSEQ multiplex PCR; TCRdb's table is partial and in-frame only. The DNA was the basis for D and trimming; V, J and clone size are from that table. Found here are 250,000 or so clones, about 89% of them singletons; the top ten hold 8.5% to 9%. The chain is built from TRBV13 and TRBJ2-4; 13 positions match TRBD2. The sequenced sample was peripheral blood. This receptor was obtained from a man aged 40-50 years with active or convalescent COVID-19. The CDR3 DNA reads TGTGCCAGCAGCTTAGGACTAGCGGGGGGGTCAGCTGGCAAAAACATTCAGTACTTC. Translated, it gives CASSLGLAGGSAGKNIQYF.